The T cell receptor (beta chain) described here comes from a study of shared clonotypes between healthy human individuals (dated by TCRdb to about 2020). Regarding the complete study: Three men and a couple of women, aged 18 to 49 years, made up the cohort. Per donor, three plates each were used for CD4 naive and CD4 memory, two for CD8 naive, and one for CD8 memory. Libraries were prepared and TCR repertoires were sequenced by different laboratories using diverse techniques, in order to increase sequencing depth and limit assay-specific biases. The study deeply sequenced blood TCR repertoires of several healthy adults to estimate repertoire size and the extent of clonotype sharing between individuals. Per donor, leukapheresis produced somewhere between about 0.85 and 9.5 billion PBMCs.

Spanning cysteine to phenylalanine, the CDR3 consists of 14 amino acids. The only DNA kept is the CDR3, 42 bases in frame from the first base. Unmatched junction bases come to 0, with V trimmed by 3 bases and J by 3 bases. Sequences SGHAT (CDR1) and FQNNGV (CDR2) are obtained from the germline V gene. Using the deep immunoSEQ assay, multiplex PCR amplified TCR CDR3 regions from genomic DNA. Extracted genomic DNA from each cell subset was spread evenly across all wells of several immunoSEQ 96-well plates, with each plate serving as a replicate. For sorted subsets, 200 to 250 ng genomic DNA, equal to 30,000 to 35,000 T cell genomes, was loaded into each replicate PCR. The purified libraries were quantified using a Qubit 3.0 fluorometer, sized with a Bioanalyzer 2100, and then quantified again using the KAPA Library Quantification kit. A separate single-read 150-cycle Illumina NextSeq 550 flow cell was used to sequence each immunoSEQ 96-well plate. For the original study's pipeline: Because the immunoSEQ output held only junctional sequences and lacked quality scores, the filtering could not match the filtering applied to full-length reads. To assign V/J genes and CDR3, sequences were annotated using PyIR, a Python wrapper for IgBLAST v1.9, with IMGT germline references. Reads were filtered out if the reads had weak V/J assignments (E-value above 1e-6), no CDR3, stop codons, out-of-frame junctions, or ambiguous translated residues. V3J clonotypes were defined as sequences sharing an identical inferred V gene, J gene, and CDR3 amino acid sequence. Percentage overlap between repertoires was calculated by dividing the number of shared unique clonotypes by the size of the smaller repertoire. Three approaches were used to assess repertoire richness: RTK rarefaction, the Chao1 estimator, and Recon v2.1 estimates of unobserved clonotypes. Generation probabilities for all TCRbeta clonotypes obtained by the gDNA method from a few donors were computed using OLGA. Imported from immuneACCESS, the table was reduced by TCRdb to in-frame sequences with V and J called. These copies leave out some clones; in studies compared against another copy, an unresolved V gene accounts for under half, and the cause of the remainder is not known. That table furnishes V, J and clone size, whereas the DNA furnished D and trimming. This sample holds some 2 million clones; about 94% were observed only once. The top ten clonotypes cover 0.9% to 1.5% of the sample.

Of note for this clone: The antigen this receptor binds is unknown. Base qualities are missing; no much larger clone stands one base away.

CD8 naive samples consisted of CD45RO-negative cells that were positively selected for CCR7, yielding a CD45RA+CCR7+ population without TemRA cells. Donors were healthy HIV-negative adults with no recently reported acute infections or vaccinations. Every donor was a Caucasian adult residing in Nashville, Tennessee, USA. After blood collection by leukapheresis, PBMCs were isolated using Ficoll-Histopaque density gradient centrifugation and then cryopreserved in the vapor phase of liquid nitrogen. Purity and quantity of every magnetically sorted T cell population were checked by analytical flow cytometry. Each sorted fraction had its genomic DNA isolated and then quantified by UV absorbance on a Nanodrop 2000c. The full study reports these points: Based on pairwise subsampling, the degree of clonotype sharing among donors was expected to be affected by sequencing depth. Across a handful of donors, approximately 4.6% of naive CD4, approximately 4% of naive CD8, under 2.5% of memory CD4, and about 0.4% of memory CD8 clonotypes were shared. The genetic and exposure-history diversity represented was limited by the small number of donors. Higher generation probabilities were observed for clonotypes shared by all four sorted-subset donors than for non-shared clonotypes. Sampling was limited to blood, and TCR repertoires in tissue likely differ from TCR repertoires in blood. Rarefaction of sorted-subset datasets indicated incomplete sequencing despite the large sequencing depth. Naive subsets generally had larger estimated clonotype richness than memory subsets.

The origin of this receptor is a man younger than 30 in good health. The sequencing sample was made of naive CD8+ T cells sorted from blood. Sample cell subset or site, as interpreted from the label and publication: CD45RA+CCR7+. Recombination linked TRBV11-2 to TRBJ1-4; 8 bases in between match TRBD1. The nucleotide sequence reads TGTGCCAGCAGCTTCAGGGGGCCTAATGAAAAACTGTTTTTT. Translated, it gives CASSFRGPNEKLFF.